The 31 T cell receptor beta chains below all came from one sample that was sequenced in a study of CD8+ T cells in alopecia areata. As to treatment: oral pan-JAK inhibitor, 5-10 mg twice daily. It was cDNA, reverse transcribed from extracted RNA, that served as the sequencing template. Data came from immunoSEQ multiplex PCR; TCRdb stores just in-frame clones and leaves some out. The sample includes 150,000 to 200,000 clones, roughly 60% of them seen just once. The starting material was CD4+ T cells sorted from blood, obtained at week 24, from a patient treated with tofacitinib. The receptors were gathered from a human donor with alopecia areata.

A word on this clone: Other DNA sequences in the sample encode the same CDR3. V and J are TRBV20-1 and TRBJ2-7; no clear D. Trimming took 0 bases from V and 2 from J, leaving 2 bases between them. Looked up from germline, CDR1 is DFQATT and CDR2 is SNEGSKA (reference sequence). CDR3 size: 11 residues. In nucleotides, the CDR3 is TGCAGTGCTAGAGAGGCCTACGAGCAGTACTTC. Its protein is CSAREAYEQYF.

This clone appeared a few times. The rearrangement joins TRBV30 to TRBJ2-5; 10 bases match TRBD2. The CDR3 loop spans 16 amino acids. With V trimmed by 4 bases and J by 2 bases, 10 bases remained unmatched. Germline V gene data show CDR1 as GTSNPN and CDR2 as SVGIG (reference sequence). CDR3 coding DNA: TGTGCCTGGAATCCCCCGGGACTAGCGTCTCAAGAGACCCAGTACTTC. Translation gives CAWNPPGLASQETQYF.

The rearrangement joins TRBV5-6 to TRBJ1-5, with 11 bases that match TRBD1. V was pared by 3 bases and J by 7 bases, with 6 bases of the junction left unmatched. Germline assignment: CDR1 SGHDT and CDR2 YYEEEE. The CDR3 is made up of 15 amino acids. CDR3 in amino acids: CASSYRDRGNQPQHF. DNA for the CDR3: TGTGCCAGCAGCTACCGGGACAGGGGGAACCAGCCCCAGCATTTT.

This rearrangement joins TRBV30 to TRBJ1-6; 8 positions agree with TRBD1. The CDR3 is 17 amino acids. Germline-derived CDR1 and CDR2 are GTSNPN and SVGIG (reference sequence). With 2 bases clipped from V and 0 bases from J, the junction kept 6 bases outside the gene matches. The CDR3, as DNA: TGTGCCTGGAGTATAAGACAGGGGAGCTCCTATAATTCACCCCTCCACTTT. Protein: CAWSIRQGSSYNSPLHF.

The CDR3 sequence: CASSFDRSTNEKLFF. The CDR3 DNA sequence: TGTGCCAGCAGCTTTGATCGGTCAACTAATGAAAAACTGTTTTTT. The V gene is TRBV11-2, the J gene TRBJ1-4, with D hard to call. Trimming took 3 bases from V and 0 from J, leaving 8 bases between them. The germline V gene has CDR1 SGHAT and CDR2 FQNNGV. The CDR3 contains 15 residues.

This sequence joins TRBV30 and TRBJ1-1, with D unresolved. V was pared by 0 bases and J by 5 bases, with 16 bases between. Germline-derived CDR1 and CDR2 are GTSNPN and SVGIG (reference sequence). The CDR3 runs 15 residues. This CDR3 is CAWSVLGQAKTEAFF. The CDR3 nucleotides read TGTGCCTGGAGTGTACTAGGGCAGGCGAAGACTGAAGCTTTCTTT.

This clone has only a few counts. The gene calls are TRBV7-9 and TRBJ2-5; TRBD2 might be the D (7 bases). In germline, CDR1 is SEHNR, CDR2 FQNEAQ (reference sequence). The length of the CDR3 is 15 residues. V gave up 1 base and J gave up 5 bases, with 14 bases separating them. In DNA, the CDR3 is TGTGCCAGCAGCTTAGAGGTCGGGGGGCACGAGACCCAGTACTTC. Translated: CASSLEVGGHETQYF.

J is TRBJ1-3 and V is TRBV4-1; 7 bases agree with TRBD1. In germline, CDR1 is MGHRA, CDR2 YSYEKL. Trimming at V came to 2 bases and at J to 2 bases, leaving 9 bases not matched to a gene. CDR3 size: 17 residues. CDR3 loop: CASSQRLAGTAGNTIYF. As DNA, the CDR3 is TGCGCCAGCAGCCAAAGGCTGGCCGGGACAGCTGGAAACACCATATATTTT.

The V and J genes are TRBV30 and TRBJ2-4, with D perhaps TRBD1 (6 bases). The CDR3 contains 16 residues. The V gene's germline CDR1 is GTSNPN and CDR2 SVGIG (reference sequence). The germline V and J ends were trimmed by 0 bases and 0 bases, with 12 bases remaining between them. The CDR3 spells CAWSVRTVLAKNIQYF. The CDR3 DNA reads as TGTGCCTGGAGTGTAAGGACAGTGCTAGCCAAAAACATTCAGTACTTC.

With regard to this clone: Other DNA variants within this sample encode the same CDR3. This chain links TRBV30 with TRBJ1-1; possibly TRBD1 for D (5 bases). The CDR3 has 13 residues. V was pared by 2 bases and J by 1 base, with 8 bases between. Germline-derived CDR1 and CDR2 are GTSNPN and SVGIG (reference sequence). CDR3 amino acids: CAWSRQGNTEAFF. CDR3 DNA sequence: TGTGCCTGGAGTAGGCAGGGGAACACTGAAGCTTTCTTT. Full variable domain (remainder filled in from reference TRBV30 and TRBJ1-1): SQTIHQWPATLVQPVGSPLSLECTVEGTSNPNLYWYRQAAGRGLQLLFYSVGIGQISSEVPQNLSASRPQDRQFILSSKKLLLSDSGFYLCAWSRQGNTEAFFGQGTRLTVV.

V gene TRBV15 combines with J gene TRBJ2-5; D possibly corresponds to TRBD1 (5 bases). V dropped 5 bases and J dropped 1 base, with 14 bases sitting between them. The CDR3 spans 15 residues. The V gene's germline CDR1 is LNHNV and CDR2 YYDKDF (reference sequence). The CDR3 sequence is CATSASRVSQETQYF. For the CDR3, the DNA is TGTGCCACCAGCGCATCCAGGGTATCCCAAGAGACCCAGTACTTC. The full variable domain, rest sourced from reference TRBV15 and TRBJ2-5, is DAMVIQNPRYQVTQFGKPVTLSCSQTLNHNVMYWYQQKSSQAPKLLFHYYDKDFNNEADTPDNFQSRRPNTSFCFLDIRSPGLGDTAMYLCATSASRVSQETQYFGPGTRLLVL.

This clone was counted between two and nine times. The chain couples TRBV7-9 to TRBJ1-2, with 7 nucleotides matching TRBD1. J lost 7 bases, V lost 5 bases, and 7 bases had no gene match. There are 13 residues in the CDR3. Germline V gene lookup returns CDR1 SEHNR and CDR2 FQNEAQ (reference sequence). CDR3 sequence (DNA): TGTGCCAGCAGCCCAACGACAGGGACTGGCTACACCTTC. Translation: CASSPTTGTGYTF.

V usage is TRBV4-2 and J usage is TRBJ2-2; D is ambiguous. Per the germline V gene, CDR1 is LGHNA and CDR2 is YNFKEQ. V shed 2 bases and J shed 6 bases, with 4 bases lying between them. CDR3 size: 12 residues. CDR3 DNA sequence: TGTGCCAGCAGCCAATCCCCCGGGGAGCTGTTTTTT. It yields the protein CASSQSPGELFF.

This chain links TRBV2 with TRBJ2-1; D might be TRBD1 (6 bases). This CDR3 is built from 14 residues. V dropped 6 bases and J dropped 5 bases, with 14 bases sitting between them. Per germline, CDR1 SNHLY and CDR2 FYNNEI. This chain's CDR3 is CASRDRTNHNEQFF. In nucleotides, the CDR3 is TGTGCCAGCAGGGACAGAACAAACCACAATGAGCAGTTCTTC.

J is TRBJ2-7 and V is TRBV6-1; the match to TRBD1 covers 7 bases. Germline lookup yields CDR1 MNHNS and CDR2 SASEGT. The V segment lost 8 bases and the J segment 2 bases; nucleotides outside the gene matches: 3. This CDR3 comprises 12 residues. The CDR3 DNA sequence: TGTGCCAGCGACAGGGAGCCCTACGAGCAGTACTTC. This sequence encodes CASDREPYEQYF.

This chain connects TRBV4-1 to TRBJ1-4; 8 positions match TRBD1. After removal of 4 bases from V and 0 bases from J, the junction contained 10 bases not matched to a gene. The CDR3 runs to 18 residues. Germline-derived CDR1 and CDR2 are MGHRA and YSYEKL. The CDR3 coding sequence is TGCGCCAGCAGCCTCCGTCCCGGGACAGGAGCAACTAATGAAAAACTGTTTTTT. Translation gives CASSLRPGTGATNEKLFF.

The chain uses TRBV5-1 and TRBJ2-5, with D possibly matching TRBD2 (6 bases). CDR3 size: 16 residues. Between the trimmed V and J ends, which lost 5 bases and 5 bases, there was a span of 22 bases. Germline CDR1 is SGHRS and CDR2 is YFSETQ. This CDR3 reads CASSSNAWREQETQYF. For the CDR3, the DNA is TGCGCCAGCAGTTCTAATGCTTGGAGGGAACAGGAGACCCAGTACTTC.

V is TRBV29-1 and J is TRBJ1-2; TRBD1 might be the D (5 bases). Trimming stripped 5 bases from V and 2 bases from J, with 12 bases between. The CDR3 is made up of 13 amino acids. CDR1 is SQVTM, CDR2 ANQGSEA, per germline. In DNA, the CDR3 is TGCAGCGTTCTGGTCCGGGGGAACTATGGCTACACCTTC. Protein sequence: CSVLVRGNYGYTF.

This rearrangement joins TRBV1 to TRBJ1-2; the DNA was not used to check the table's D call, TRBD1. TRBV1 is given as a pseudogene. The CDR3 has 15 residues. CDR3 amino acids: CTSSQMTVNNYGYTF. CDR3 DNA sequence: TGCACCAGCAGCCAAATGACAGTGAATAACTATGGCTACACCTTC.

There are a few counts of this clone. The V and J genes are TRBV7-9 and TRBJ1-1, with TRBD1 matching over 7 bases. Per the germline V gene, CDR1 is SEHNR and CDR2 is FQNEAQ (reference sequence). The CDR3 is 13 amino acids. J gave up 8 bases and V 0 bases, and 3 bases lay outside the gene matches. CDR3 in DNA: TGTGCCAGCAGCTTAGCTGGGGACAGAGAAGCTTTCTTT. It yields the protein CASSLAGDREAFF.

The chain is built from TRBV25-1 and TRBJ2-7, with D perhaps TRBD1 (6 bases). CDR1 is MGHDK and CDR2 is SYGVNS in the germline V gene. The length of the CDR3 is 14 residues. The V end lost 2 bases, the J end lost 5 bases, and 13 bases lay between the germline ends. The CDR3: CASSENQGFDEQYF. The CDR3 DNA reads as TGTGCCAGCAGTGAAAACCAGGGGTTCGACGAGCAGTACTTC.

The CDR3 DNA sequence: TGCGCCAGCAGCTTGTTAGGGGACATCTCTGGGGCCAACGTCCTGACTTTC. This translates into CASSLLGDISGANVLTF. The chain is built from TRBV5-1 and TRBJ2-6, with D maybe TRBD1 (6 bases). V shed 1 base and J shed 0 bases, with 11 bases lying between them. The CDR3 is 17 residues long. Germline values: CDR1 SGHRS, CDR2 YFSETQ.

The sample holds one count of this clone. The same CDR3 is also encoded by other DNA sequences in this sample. V and J are TRBV5-1 and TRBJ2-5, with D maybe TRBD1 (6 bases). Per the germline V gene, CDR1 is SGHRS and CDR2 is YFSETQ. This CDR3 spans 14 amino acids. The ends were cut back, 0 bases at V and 5 bases at J, with 11 bases in the middle. CDR3 region: CASSLGTVQETQYF. In DNA form, the CDR3 reads TGCGCCAGCAGCTTGGGGACAGTACAGGAGACCCAGTACTTC. Variable domain in full (rest from reference TRBV5-1 and TRBJ2-5): KAGVTQTPRYLIKTRGQQVTLSCSPISGHRSVSWYQQTPGQGLQFLFEYFSETQRNKGNFPGRFSGRQFSNSRSEMNVSTLELGDSALYLCASSLGTVQETQYFGPGTRLLVL.

This clone has only one observation. This chain uses TRBV5-1 with TRBJ2-5, with D hard to call. CDR3 size: 14 residues. Germline CDR1 SGHRS, CDR2 YFSETQ. V lost 3 bases, J lost 4 bases, and 13 bases lay in between. Here the CDR3 DNA reads TGCGCCAGCAGCTCGGGTCGGACCCCAGAGACCCAGTACTTC. It encodes CASSSGRTPETQYF. Drawing the rest from reference TRBV5-1 and TRBJ2-5, the complete variable domain is KAGVTQTPRYLIKTRGQQVTLSCSPISGHRSVSWYQQTPGQGLQFLFEYFSETQRNKGNFPGRFSGRQFSNSRSEMNVSTLELGDSALYLCASSSGRTPETQYFGPGTRLLVL.

V usage is TRBV5-1 and J usage is TRBJ2-5; 10 bases align to TRBD2. V was pared by 4 bases and J by 2 bases, with 5 bases of the junction left unmatched. The CDR3 has 15 residues. The V gene's germline CDR1 is SGHRS and CDR2 YFSETQ. The CDR3 is CASSLLLAGQETQYF. The CDR3 region has the DNA TGCGCCAGCAGCCTCCTACTAGCGGGGCAAGAGACCCAGTACTTC.

The V gene is TRBV5-1, the J gene TRBJ1-6, with a tentative D call TRBD1 (6 bases). Trimming shortened V by 7 bases and J by 5 bases, and 10 bases separated the two germline ends. Germline V gene sequence: CDR1 SGHRS, CDR2 YFSETQ. CDR3 length equals 13 residues. Here the CDR3 DNA reads TGCGCCAGCGCCGGGACAAATAATTCACCCCTCCACTTT. It codes for CASAGTNNSPLHF.

The chain couples TRBV6-1 to TRBJ2-3; tentative D call: TRBD2 (5 bases). The germline CDR1 and CDR2 sequences are MNHNS and SASEGT. The CDR3 contains 11 residues. V lost 7 bases and J 3 bases, leaving 5 bases between the germline ends. CDR3: CASTGTDTQYF. The CDR3 coding sequence is TGTGCCAGCACGGGAACAGATACGCAGTATTTT.

J is TRBJ1-2 and V is TRBV7-9, with 7 bases lining up with TRBD1. Per germline, CDR1 SEHNR and CDR2 FQNEAQ (reference sequence). Trimming cost V 5 bases and J 5 bases; bases outside gene matches: 5. The CDR3 length is 13 residues. CDR3 loop: CASSTDRTYGYTF. CDR3 in DNA: TGTGCCAGCAGCACGGACAGGACGTATGGCTACACCTTC.

This clone was seen more than once but under ten times. The chain links TRBV6-1 to TRBJ2-7; D uncertain. The CDR3 consists of 15 residues. Looked up from germline, CDR1 is MNHNS and CDR2 is SASEGT. V was pared by 2 bases and J by 4 bases, with 15 bases between. CDR3 protein: CASSERAADLYEQYF. The CDR3 DNA is TGTGCCAGCAGTGAAAGGGCGGCCGACTTATACGAGCAGTACTTC.

V gene TRBV6-5 combines with J gene TRBJ2-7, with no clear D. Trimming removed 5 bases from V and 5 bases from J, with 7 bases in between. Germline CDR1 is MNHEY and CDR2 is SVGAGI. CDR3 size: 11 residues. The CDR3 bases are TGTGCCAGCAGTCAGGCACACGAGCAGTACTTC. Translation: CASSQAHEQYF.

The rearrangement joins TRBV6-1 to TRBJ2-2, with D tentatively TRBD1 (5 bases). CDR3 length equals 13 residues. CDR1 MNHNS and CDR2 SASEGT come from the germline V gene. Trimming pared 10 bases from V and 3 bases from J, leaving 12 bases between. The CDR3 coding sequence is TGTGCCACGACCCCCAGGGACACCGGGGAGCTGTTTTTT. Translating gives CATTPRDTGELFF.